The 8 T cell receptor beta chains below all came from one sample that was sequenced in a study of beta chain features in type 1 diabetes. Findings and limits, study-wide: Shorter TCRB CDR3s, moderately but significantly so, marked every one of the four CD4+ subsets in Type 1 diabetes patients.

Sequencing targeted expressed TCRB transcripts, as all isolated RNA had been reverse transcribed. The protocol was immunoSEQ multiplex PCR, while the TCRdb copy is restricted to in-frame clones and leaves out a portion. This sample carries 640,000 or so clones, 10% to 15% of them seen once, and the ten largest clones take approximately 0.02%. Antigen specificity for these receptors is unknown. Sequencing input: naive CD4+ T cells from blood. The source is a man younger than 35 with type 1 diabetes.

The chain uses TRBV6-5 and TRBJ2-7; D call uncertain. Per the germline V gene, CDR1 is MNHEY and CDR2 is SVGAGI. This CDR3 comprises 16 residues. Trimming pared 0 bases from V and 3 bases from J, leaving 15 bases between. The CDR3 protein is CASSYSRAGPGYEQYF. In nucleotides, the CDR3 is TGTGCCAGCAGTTACTCCCGCGCTGGTCCGGGCTACGAGCAGTACTTC.

This clone showed up just a few times. The V call is TRBV5-6, the J call TRBJ2-3; 8 bases are a match to TRBD1. CDR1 is SGHDT, CDR2 YYEEEE, per germline. The CDR3 runs to 16 residues. V dropped 1 base and J dropped 2; count of bases not matched to a gene: 6. CDR3 region: CASSLRTGSPTDTQYF. Here the CDR3 DNA reads TGTGCCAGCAGCTTGAGGACAGGGTCTCCCACAGATACGCAGTATTTT. The whole variable domain, remainder taken from reference TRBV5-6 and TRBJ2-3, is DAGVTQSPTHLIKTRGQQVTLRCSPKSGHDTVSWYQQALGQGPQFIFQYYEEEERQRGNFPDRFSGHQFPNYSSELNVNALLLGDSALYLCASSLRTGSPTDTQYFGPGTRLTVL.

This clone has only a few counts. This chain joins TRBV18 and TRBJ2-7, with TRBD1 as a possible D gene (5 bases). The CDR3 runs to 13 residues. Germline V lookup: CDR1 KGHSH, CDR2 LQKENI. V lost 5 bases to trimming and J lost 3 bases, with 11 bases between them. The chain's CDR3 is CASSSRVDYEQYF. CDR3 DNA sequence: TGTGCCAGCTCAAGCAGGGTAGACTACGAGCAGTACTTC.

This clone was seen a handful of times. The chain couples TRBV7-3 to TRBJ1-1, with unresolved D. V was trimmed by 5 bases and J by 4 bases, leaving 11 bases between them. This CDR3 comprises 13 residues. CDR1 and CDR2 (germline): SGHTA, FQGTGA. The CDR3 region has the DNA TGTGCCAGCAGCCCTGTCGCAGCCACTGAAGCTTTCTTT. Protein sequence: CASSPVAATEAFF.

This clone showed up just a few times. The V call is TRBV9, the J call TRBJ2-3, with TRBD2 as a possible D gene (5 bases). V gave up 1 base and J gave up 4 bases, with 16 bases separating them. The CDR3 is 16 amino acids. Germline V CDR1 and CDR2: SGDLS, YYNGEE. The CDR3 sequence is CASSVYGPLGADTQYF. CDR3 bases: TGTGCCAGCAGCGTATACGGGCCCCTCGGGGCAGATACGCAGTATTTT.

This clone has just a few counts. This chain uses TRBV4-1 with TRBJ2-3; TRBD2 might be the D (5 bases). Trimming removed 1 base at V and 0 bases at J, with 17 bases between. CDR3 size: 18 residues. The germline gives CDR1 MGHRA, CDR2 YSYEKL. The CDR3 sequence: CASSQGTLRASSTDTQYF. For the CDR3, the DNA is TGCGCCAGCAGCCAAGGGACTCTTCGAGCTTCTAGCACAGATACGCAGTATTTT.

This clone was seen a few times. The rearrangement joins TRBV30 to TRBJ1-1, with a weak D call TRBD1 (5 bases). With 4 bases removed from V and 4 bases from J, the gap between germline ends came to 13 bases. In germline, CDR1 is GTSNPN, CDR2 SVGIG (reference sequence). The CDR3 is made up of 13 amino acids. As DNA, the CDR3 is TGTGCCTGGAAAGGACCGGGGGGCACTGAAGCTTTCTTT. Translated, it gives CAWKGPGGTEAFF.

The chain employs TRBV11-2 and TRBJ2-1, with no clear D. Per the germline V gene, CDR1 is SGHAT and CDR2 is FQNNGV. V was clipped by 1 base and J by 9 bases, with 7 bases between them. The CDR3 sequence is 12 residues long. The chain's CDR3 is CASSLGSGEQFF. In nucleotides, the CDR3 is TGTGCCAGCAGCTTAGGTTCGGGTGAGCAGTTCTTC.